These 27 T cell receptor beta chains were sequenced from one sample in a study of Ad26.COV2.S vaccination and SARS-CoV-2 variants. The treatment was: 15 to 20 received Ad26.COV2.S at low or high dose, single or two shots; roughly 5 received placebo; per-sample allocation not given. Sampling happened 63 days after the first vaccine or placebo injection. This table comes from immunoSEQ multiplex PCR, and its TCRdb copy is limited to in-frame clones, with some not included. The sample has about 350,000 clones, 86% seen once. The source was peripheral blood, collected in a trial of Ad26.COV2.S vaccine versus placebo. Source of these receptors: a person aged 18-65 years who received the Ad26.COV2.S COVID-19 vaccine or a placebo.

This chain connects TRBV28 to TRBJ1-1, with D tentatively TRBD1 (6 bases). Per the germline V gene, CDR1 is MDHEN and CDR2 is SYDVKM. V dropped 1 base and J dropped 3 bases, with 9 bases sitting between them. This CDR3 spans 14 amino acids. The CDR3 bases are TGTGCCAGCAGTTTATACAGGGCGGACACTGAAGCTTTCTTT. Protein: CASSLYRADTEAFF.

In DNA form, the CDR3 reads TGTGCCAGTAGTATTGGGGCACGGACCAGATCACCCCTCCACTTT. This translates into CASSIGARTRSPLHF. The V and J genes are TRBV19 and TRBJ1-6; maybe TRBD1 (5 bases). With 3 bases removed from V and 10 bases from J, the gap between germline ends came to 16 bases. This CDR3 is built from 15 residues. Germline V lookup: CDR1 LNHDA, CDR2 SQIVND (reference sequence).

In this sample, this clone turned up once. CDR3 amino acids: CASTPRSGRTIYF. CDR3 coding DNA: TGTGCCAGCACCCCGAGGAGCGGGCGCACCATATATTTT. This chain connects TRBV28 to TRBJ1-3; D unclear. The CDR3 covers 13 residues. Germline V CDR1 and CDR2: MDHEN, SYDVKM. V lost 7 bases, J lost 9 bases, and 16 bases lay in between.

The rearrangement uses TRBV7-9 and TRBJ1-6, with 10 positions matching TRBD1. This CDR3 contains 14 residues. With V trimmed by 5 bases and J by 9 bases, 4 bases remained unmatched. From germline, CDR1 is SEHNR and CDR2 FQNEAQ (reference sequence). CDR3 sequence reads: CASSPTGGGSPLHF. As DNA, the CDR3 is TGTGCCAGCAGCCCGACAGGGGGCGGTTCACCCCTCCACTTT.

The CDR3 DNA sequence: TGTGCCAGCAGCTTATTTGGGGGGGGGATCCCGTCCTACGAGCAGTACTTC. Amino acid sequence: CASSLFGGGIPSYEQYF. V is TRBV11-2 and J is TRBJ2-7; TRBD2 matches 7 bases. CDR1 is SGHAT and CDR2 is FQNNGV in the germline V gene. The CDR3 spans 17 residues. The junction had 11 bases not matched to a gene; V was cut back by 2 bases and J by 1 base.

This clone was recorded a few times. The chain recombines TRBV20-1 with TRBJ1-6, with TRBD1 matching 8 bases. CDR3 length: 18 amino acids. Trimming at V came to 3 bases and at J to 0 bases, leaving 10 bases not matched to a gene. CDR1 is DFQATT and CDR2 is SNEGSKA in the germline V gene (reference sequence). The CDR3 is CSASPSDRGSSYNSPLHF. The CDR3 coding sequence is TGCAGTGCTAGTCCCTCTGACAGGGGAAGCTCCTATAATTCACCCCTCCACTTT.

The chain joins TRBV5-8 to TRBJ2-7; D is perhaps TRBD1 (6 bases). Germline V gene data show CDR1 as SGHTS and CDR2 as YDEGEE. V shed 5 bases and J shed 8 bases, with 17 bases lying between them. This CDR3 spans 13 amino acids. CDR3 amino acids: CASRGTTYTKQYF. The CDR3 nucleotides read TGTGCCAGCAGGGGGACAACTTATACGAAGCAGTACTTC.

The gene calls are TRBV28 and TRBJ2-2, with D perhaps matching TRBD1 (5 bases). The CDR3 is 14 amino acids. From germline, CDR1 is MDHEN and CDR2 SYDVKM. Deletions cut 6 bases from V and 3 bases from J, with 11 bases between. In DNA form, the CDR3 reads TGTGCCAGCAGCTTGACCAGGGACACCGGGGAGCTGTTTTTT. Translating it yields CASSLTRDTGELFF. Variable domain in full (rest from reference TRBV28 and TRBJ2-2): DVKVTQSSRYLVKRTGEKVFLECVQDMDHENMFWYRQDPGLGLRLIYFSYDVKMKEKGDIPEGYSVSREKKERFSLILESASTNQTSMYLCASSLTRDTGELFFGEGSRLTVL.

The chain's CDR3 is CASSPTGVSPLHF. Written as DNA, the CDR3 is TGTGCCAGTAGTCCCACAGGGGTCTCACCCCTCCACTTT. The chain employs TRBV19 and TRBJ1-6; 7 bases agree with TRBD1. The ends lost 5 bases at V and 10 bases at J; junction bases unmatched: 5. Germline assignment: CDR1 LNHDA and CDR2 SQIVND (reference sequence). The CDR3 extends over 13 amino acids. Combining the CDR3 with reference TRBV19 and TRBJ1-6 gives the whole variable domain DGGITQSPKYLFRKEGQNVTLSCEQNLNHDAMYWYRQDPGQGLRLIYYSQIVNDFQKGDIAEGYSVSREKKESFPLTVTSAQKNPTAFYLCASSPTGVSPLHFGNGTRLTVT.

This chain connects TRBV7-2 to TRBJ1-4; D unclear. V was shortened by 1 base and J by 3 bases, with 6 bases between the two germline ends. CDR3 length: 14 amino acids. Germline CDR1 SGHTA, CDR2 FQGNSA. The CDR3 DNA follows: TGTGCCAGCAGCTTAGAGGCAGCTAATGAAAAACTGTTTTTT. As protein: CASSLEAANEKLFF.

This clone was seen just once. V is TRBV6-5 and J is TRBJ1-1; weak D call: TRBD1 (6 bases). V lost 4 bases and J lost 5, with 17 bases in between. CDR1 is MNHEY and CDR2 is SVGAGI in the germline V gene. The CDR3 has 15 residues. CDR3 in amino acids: CASSSGGSWMTEAFF. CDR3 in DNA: TGTGCCAGCAGTTCGGGGGGCTCTTGGATGACTGAAGCTTTCTTT.

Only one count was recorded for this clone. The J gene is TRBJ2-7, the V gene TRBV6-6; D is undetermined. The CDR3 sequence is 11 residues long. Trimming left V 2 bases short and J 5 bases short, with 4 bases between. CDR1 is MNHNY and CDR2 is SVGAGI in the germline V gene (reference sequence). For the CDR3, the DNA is TGTGCCAGCAGTTACGGGGACGAGCAGTACTTC. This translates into CASSYGDEQYF.

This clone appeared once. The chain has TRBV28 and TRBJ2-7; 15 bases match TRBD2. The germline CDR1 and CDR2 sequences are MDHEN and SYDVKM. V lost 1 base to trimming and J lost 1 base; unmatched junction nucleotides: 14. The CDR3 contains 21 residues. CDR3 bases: TGTGCCAGCAGTTTATTCGAAGGACTAGCGGGAGGGCCTACTACGTCCTACGAGCAGTACTTC. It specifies CASSLFEGLAGGPTTSYEQYF.

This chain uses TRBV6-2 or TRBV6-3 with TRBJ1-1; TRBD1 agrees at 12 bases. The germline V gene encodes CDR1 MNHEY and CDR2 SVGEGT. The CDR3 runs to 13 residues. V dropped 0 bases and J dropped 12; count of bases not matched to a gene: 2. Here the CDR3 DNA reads TGTGCCAGCAGTTACTCGGGACAGGGGGCAACTTTCTTT. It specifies CASSYSGQGATFF.

The CDR3 DNA sequence: TGTGCCAGCGGCGGAAGTTTCTATGGCTACACCTTC. Amino acid sequence: CASGGSFYGYTF. The rearrangement links TRBV7-8 to TRBJ1-2, with D unresolved. The germline V gene has CDR1 SGHVS and CDR2 FQNEAQ. Deletions cut 8 bases from V and 4 bases from J, with 11 bases between. CDR3 size: 12 residues.

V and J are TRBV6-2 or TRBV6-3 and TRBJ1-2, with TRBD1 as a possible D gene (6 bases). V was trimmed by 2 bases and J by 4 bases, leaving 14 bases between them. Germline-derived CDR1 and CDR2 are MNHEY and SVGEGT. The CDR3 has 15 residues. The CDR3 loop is CASSYAPVRGYGYTF. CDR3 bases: TGTGCCAGCAGTTACGCCCCGGTCAGGGGCTATGGCTACACCTTC.

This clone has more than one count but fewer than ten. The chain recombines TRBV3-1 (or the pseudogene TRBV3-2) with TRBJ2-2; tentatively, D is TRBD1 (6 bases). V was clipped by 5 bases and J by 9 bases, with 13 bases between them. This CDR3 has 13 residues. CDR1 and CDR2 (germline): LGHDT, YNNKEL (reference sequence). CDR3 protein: CASSWTDPRELFF. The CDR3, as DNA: TGTGCCAGCAGCTGGACAGACCCGAGGGAGCTGTTTTTT.

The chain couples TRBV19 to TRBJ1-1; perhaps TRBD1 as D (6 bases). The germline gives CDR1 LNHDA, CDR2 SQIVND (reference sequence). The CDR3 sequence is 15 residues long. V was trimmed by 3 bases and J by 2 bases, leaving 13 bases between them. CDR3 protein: CASSIAGTTNTEAFF. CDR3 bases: TGTGCCAGTAGTATTGCCGGGACAACCAACACTGAAGCTTTCTTT. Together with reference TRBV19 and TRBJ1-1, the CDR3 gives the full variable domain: DGGITQSPKYLFRKEGQNVTLSCEQNLNHDAMYWYRQDPGQGLRLIYYSQIVNDFQKGDIAEGYSVSREKKESFPLTVTSAQKNPTAFYLCASSIAGTTNTEAFFGQGTRLTVV.

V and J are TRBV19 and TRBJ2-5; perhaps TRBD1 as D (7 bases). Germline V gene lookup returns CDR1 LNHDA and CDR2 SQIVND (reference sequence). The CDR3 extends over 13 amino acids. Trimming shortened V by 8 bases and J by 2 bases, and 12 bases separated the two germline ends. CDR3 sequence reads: CASGGTVQETQYF. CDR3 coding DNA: TGTGCCAGTGGGGGGACAGTGCAAGAGACCCAGTACTTC. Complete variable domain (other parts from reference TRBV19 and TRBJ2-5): DGGITQSPKYLFRKEGQNVTLSCEQNLNHDAMYWYRQDPGQGLRLIYYSQIVNDFQKGDIAEGYSVSREKKESFPLTVTSAQKNPTAFYLCASGGTVQETQYFGPGTRLLVL.

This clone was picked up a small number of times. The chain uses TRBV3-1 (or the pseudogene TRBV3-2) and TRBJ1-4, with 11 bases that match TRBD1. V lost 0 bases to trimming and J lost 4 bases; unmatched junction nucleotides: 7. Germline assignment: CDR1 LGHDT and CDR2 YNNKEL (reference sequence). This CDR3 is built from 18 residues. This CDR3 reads CASSQDWGQGVVNEKLFF. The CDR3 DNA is TGTGCCAGCAGCCAAGATTGGGGACAGGGGGTCGTTAATGAAAAACTGTTTTTT.

The CDR3 region has the DNA TGTGCCAGTAGTATCGAGAGCCAGGGGGAAGGGACGGACACTGAAGCTTTCTTT. It is translated as CASSIESQGEGTDTEAFF. J is TRBJ1-1 and V is TRBV19, with TRBD1 matching over 7 bases. Germline CDR1 and CDR2: LNHDA and SQIVND (reference sequence). The J segment lost 3 bases and the V segment lost 3 bases, leaving 16 bases of the junction unmatched. The CDR3 totals 18 residues.

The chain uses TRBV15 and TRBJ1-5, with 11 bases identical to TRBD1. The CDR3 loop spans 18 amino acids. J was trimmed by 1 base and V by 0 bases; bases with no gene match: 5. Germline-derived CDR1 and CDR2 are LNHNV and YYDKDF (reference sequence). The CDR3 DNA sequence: TGTGCCACCAGCAGAGACCCGGGACAGGGGGAGAGCAATCAGCCCCAGCATTTT. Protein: CATSRDPGQGESNQPQHF. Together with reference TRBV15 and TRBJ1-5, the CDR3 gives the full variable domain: DAMVIQNPRYQVTQFGKPVTLSCSQTLNHNVMYWYQQKSSQAPKLLFHYYDKDFNNEADTPDNFQSRRPNTSFCFLDIRSPGLGDTAMYLCATSRDPGQGESNQPQHFGDGTRLSIL.

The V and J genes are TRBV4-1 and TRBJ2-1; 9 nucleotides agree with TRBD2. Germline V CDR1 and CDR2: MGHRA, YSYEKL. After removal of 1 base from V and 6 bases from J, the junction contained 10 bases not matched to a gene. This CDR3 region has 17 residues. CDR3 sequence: CASSQAPRRGGPNEQFF. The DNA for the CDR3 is TGCGCCAGCAGCCAAGCTCCCCGGCGGGGGGGGCCCAATGAGCAGTTCTTC.

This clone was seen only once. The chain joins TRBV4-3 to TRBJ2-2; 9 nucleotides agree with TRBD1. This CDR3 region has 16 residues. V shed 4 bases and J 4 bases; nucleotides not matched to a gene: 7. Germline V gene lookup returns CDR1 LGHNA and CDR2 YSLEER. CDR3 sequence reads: CASSRTTDRGTGELFF. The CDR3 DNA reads TGCGCCAGCAGCCGAACGACGGACAGGGGCACCGGGGAGCTGTTTTTT.

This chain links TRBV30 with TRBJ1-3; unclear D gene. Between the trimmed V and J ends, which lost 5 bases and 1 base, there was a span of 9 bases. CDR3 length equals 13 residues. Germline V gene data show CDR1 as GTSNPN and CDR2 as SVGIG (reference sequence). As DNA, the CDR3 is TGTGCCTGGCGAGCAAGTTCTGGAAACACCATATATTTT. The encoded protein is CAWRASSGNTIYF.

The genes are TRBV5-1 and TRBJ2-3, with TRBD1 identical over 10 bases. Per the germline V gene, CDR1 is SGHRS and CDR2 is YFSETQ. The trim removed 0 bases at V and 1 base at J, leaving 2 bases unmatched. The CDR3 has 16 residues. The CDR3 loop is CASSLAGTGGTDTQYF. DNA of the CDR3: TGCGCCAGCAGCTTGGCAGGGACAGGGGGCACAGATACGCAGTATTTT.

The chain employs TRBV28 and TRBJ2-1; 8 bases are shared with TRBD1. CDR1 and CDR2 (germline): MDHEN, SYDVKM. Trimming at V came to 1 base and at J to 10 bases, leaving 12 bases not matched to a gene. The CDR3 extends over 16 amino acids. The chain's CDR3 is CASSLFFGQGIGEQFF. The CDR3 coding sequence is TGTGCCAGCAGTTTATTTTTTGGACAGGGAATTGGGGAGCAGTTCTTC.